Following are 27 T cell receptor beta chains from one sample sequenced in a study of brain T cells in children with intractable seizures. Using immunoSEQ multiplex PCR, the repertoire was profiled, and TCRdb retains in-frame clones only, with some absent. The sample includes 110,000 or so clones, around 94% of them seen just once. This sample comprised peripheral blood, obtained at surgery. These receptors were collected from a boy under three years old with hemimegalencephaly and intractable seizures.

This chain connects TRBV5-4 to TRBJ2-7; 10 bases line up with TRBD2. J gave up 4 bases and V 1 base, and 5 bases lay outside the gene matches. This CDR3 contains 15 residues. Germline V CDR1 and CDR2: SGHNT, YYREEE (reference sequence). CDR3 in amino acids: CASSLQREGLYEQYF. The CDR3 bases are TGTGCCAGCAGCTTGCAGCGGGAGGGCTTATACGAGCAGTACTTC.

The V gene is TRBV6-7, the J gene TRBJ2-1, with no clear D. TRBV6-7 is flagged as an ORF with uncertain function. The CDR3 is 15 amino acids. Between the trimmed V and J ends, which lost 0 bases and 8 bases, there was a span of 14 bases. This chain's CDR3 is CASSYSVEGLHEQFF. The CDR3 region has the DNA TGTGCCAGCAGTTACTCGGTAGAAGGCCTGCATGAGCAGTTCTTC.

This sequence joins TRBV7-6 and TRBJ2-7; 8 nucleotides align to TRBD2. The V segment lost 5 bases and the J segment 5 bases; nucleotides outside the gene matches: 2. CDR1 and CDR2 from the germline V gene are SGHVS and FNYEAQ. This CDR3 spans 12 amino acids. Here the CDR3 reads CASSPRGDEQYF. CDR3 coding DNA: TGTGCCAGCAGCCCGCGGGGGGACGAGCAGTACTTC.

The chain joins TRBV28 to TRBJ2-3, with a tentative D call TRBD1 (6 bases). Germline V gene data show CDR1 as MDHEN and CDR2 as SYDVKM. CDR3 size: 15 residues. V gave up 6 bases and J gave up 4 bases, with 17 bases separating them. DNA of the CDR3: TGTGCCAGCAGAAACTACAGGGAAGGCGCAGATACGCAGTATTTT. This sequence encodes CASRNYREGADTQYF.

The V and J genes are TRBV9 and TRBJ1-3; unclear D gene. CDR1 is SGDLS and CDR2 is YYNGEE in the germline V gene. This CDR3 spans 15 amino acids. Trimming took 0 bases from V and 4 from J, leaving 11 bases between them. In DNA form, the CDR3 reads TGTGCCAGCAGCGTAGCGGGTGGGCTCGGAAACACCATATATTTT. Translated, it gives CASSVAGGLGNTIYF.

The chain is built from TRBV10-3 and TRBJ2-7, with D possibly being TRBD2 (5 bases). Germline assignment: CDR1 ENHRY and CDR2 SYGVKD. The CDR3 loop spans 12 amino acids. Trimming removed 10 bases at V and 2 bases at J, with 12 bases between. The CDR3, as DNA: TGTGCCACCGGACGGAGGACCTACGAGCAGTACTTC. Translated, it gives CATGRRTYEQYF.

The rearrangement uses TRBV3-1 (or the pseudogene TRBV3-2) and TRBJ1-2; TRBD1 might be the D (5 bases). Trimming took off 4 bases at V and 2 bases at J, with 8 bases between the two ends. CDR1 is LGHDT and CDR2 is YNNKEL in the germline V gene (reference sequence). The CDR3 is made up of 13 amino acids. In nucleotides, the CDR3 is TGTGCCAGCAGCCTCCGGGACAACTATGGCTACACCTTC. Encoded protein: CASSLRDNYGYTF.

This chain joins TRBV28 and TRBJ1-1; TRBD1 aligns across 7 bases. The V gene's germline CDR1 is MDHEN and CDR2 SYDVKM. Germline trimming cut 6 bases from V and 1 base from J; bases unmatched to any gene: 14. This CDR3 is built from 17 residues. CDR3 DNA sequence: TGTGCCAGCAGAACCGTTCGGGGCAGGGGGGCGAACACTGAAGCTTTCTTT. Amino acid sequence: CASRTVRGRGANTEAFF.

This sequence joins TRBV6-2 or TRBV6-3 and TRBJ2-1; 11 bases match TRBD2. V shed 6 bases and J 2 bases; nucleotides not matched to a gene: 6. The CDR3 totals 16 residues. Germline V CDR1 and CDR2: MNHEY, SVGEGT. This CDR3 reads CASSRGSGRAYNEQFF. The CDR3 DNA is TGTGCCAGCAGCCGCGGTAGCGGGAGGGCCTACAATGAGCAGTTCTTC.

This sequence joins TRBV7-2 and TRBJ2-5; D may be TRBD1 (6 bases). Per the germline V gene, CDR1 is SGHTA and CDR2 is FQGNSA. The CDR3 extends over 14 amino acids. V lost 5 bases, J lost 1 base, and 11 bases lay in between. The CDR3, as DNA: TGTGCCAGCAGCCTATACAGGGTCCAAGAGACCCAGTACTTC. Its translation: CASSLYRVQETQYF.

The gene calls are TRBV28 and TRBJ1-5, with D uncertain. Per germline, CDR1 MDHEN and CDR2 SYDVKM. Trimming cost V 6 bases and J 9 bases, with 12 bases left between them. CDR3 size: 12 residues. The CDR3, as DNA: TGTGCCAGCAGCCCCCGGCCGGGGCCCCAGCATTTT. Its protein product is CASSPRPGPQHF.

The chain uses TRBV6-1 and TRBJ2-7, with D possibly being TRBD1 (6 bases). V lost 0 bases and J lost 7, with 10 bases in between. CDR1 and CDR2 (germline): MNHNS, SASEGT. This CDR3 region has 13 residues. In nucleotides, the CDR3 is TGTGCCAGCAGTGAAGCGGCCAGGGGAGAGCAGTACTTC. The encoded protein is CASSEAARGEQYF.

This rearrangement joins TRBV19 to TRBJ2-7, with D unresolved. The CDR3 totals 12 residues. Germline CDR1 is LNHDA and CDR2 is SQIVND (reference sequence). V lost 2 bases to trimming and J lost 5 bases, with 7 bases between them. CDR3 nucleotides: TGTGCCAGTAGTATAAGAGTCAACGAGCAGTACTTC. Translation: CASSIRVNEQYF.

The chain carries TRBV5-4 and TRBJ1-6; D might be TRBD1 (5 bases). This CDR3 has 14 residues. The germline V gene has CDR1 SGHNT and CDR2 YYREEE (reference sequence). V was clipped by 4 bases and J by 7 bases, with 12 bases between them. The CDR3 loop reads CASSPGLQNSPLHF. In nucleotides, the CDR3 is TGTGCCAGCAGCCCGGGACTGCAAAATTCACCCCTCCACTTT.

This chain uses TRBV19 with TRBJ2-4, with 10 bases lining up with TRBD1. The germline gives CDR1 LNHDA, CDR2 SQIVND (reference sequence). J lost 3 bases, V lost 4 bases, and 6 bases had no gene match. The length of the CDR3 is 16 residues. The CDR3 spells CASSSGQGGYKNIQYF. CDR3 DNA sequence: TGTGCCAGTAGTAGTGGACAGGGGGGTTACAAAAACATTCAGTACTTC.

The chain is built from TRBV28 and TRBJ2-5, with a tentative D call TRBD2 (6 bases). This CDR3 contains 14 residues. V lost 6 bases to trimming and J lost 4 bases, with 15 bases between them. Germline-derived CDR1 and CDR2 are MDHEN and SYDVKM. CDR3 sequence reads: CASRIQAGTETQYF. The CDR3 DNA follows: TGTGCCAGCAGAATTCAGGCGGGAACAGAGACCCAGTACTTC.

This clone has only one observation. The DNA for the CDR3 is TGTGCCAGCAGTTTCGTCAGAGGGACTGAAGCTTTCTTT. Protein: CASSFVRGTEAFF. The chain links TRBV27 to TRBJ1-1; D is unresolved. The germline CDR1 and CDR2 sequences are MNHEY and SMNVEV (reference sequence). This CDR3 region has 13 residues. Trimming took 3 bases from V and 5 from J, leaving 10 bases between them.

Here the CDR3 reads CASSSPQGLLWEQFF. As DNA, the CDR3 is TGTGCCAGCAGCTCCCCGCAAGGACTTCTTTGGGAGCAGTTCTTC. V and J are TRBV7-2 and TRBJ2-1; perhaps TRBD2 as D (5 bases). This CDR3 region has 15 residues. The V and J ends lost 4 bases and 10 bases respectively, with 20 bases between them. The germline CDR1 and CDR2 sequences are SGHTA and FQGNSA.

The V call is TRBV5-5, the J call TRBJ1-1, with D uncertain. Trimming took off 3 bases at V and 5 bases at J, with 8 bases between the two ends. Germline V CDR1 and CDR2: SGHKS, YYEKEE (reference sequence). The CDR3 is 12 residues long. The CDR3 coding sequence is TGTGCCAGCAGCTCTCAGTTGACTGAAGCTTTCTTT. It specifies CASSSQLTEAFF. The full variable domain, completed using reference TRBV5-5 and TRBJ1-1, is DAGVTQSPTHLIKTRGQQVTLRCSPISGHKSVSWYQQVLGQGPQFIFQYYEKEERGRGNFPDRFSARQFPNYSSELNVNALLLGDSALYLCASSSQLTEAFFGQGTRLTVV.

This clone was observed once. V is TRBV7-7 and J is TRBJ2-5; no clear D gene. Trimming left V 5 bases short and J 2 bases short, with 9 bases between. Germline V gene lookup returns CDR1 SSHAT and CDR2 FNYEAQ (reference sequence). The CDR3 is 13 amino acids. CDR3 amino acids: CASSPTPQETQYF. The CDR3 region has the DNA TGTGCCAGCAGCCCGACCCCGCAAGAGACCCAGTACTTC.

The rearrangement joins TRBV5-1 to TRBJ1-1, with a tentative D call TRBD1 (5 bases). Germline CDR1 and CDR2: SGHRS and YFSETQ. Trimming removed 5 bases from V and 7 bases from J, with 15 bases in between. This CDR3 spans 13 amino acids. The CDR3 protein is CASRGGRKLEAFF. CDR3 bases: TGCGCCAGCAGGGGGGGAAGGAAACTTGAAGCTTTCTTT.

This clone was observed once. For the CDR3, the DNA is TGTGCCAGCAGCGAAACCCTTCCCAGGGGTCCCCCCTACGAGCAGTACTTC. It yields the protein CASSETLPRGPPYEQYF. The chain joins TRBV2 to TRBJ2-7; tentative D call: TRBD1 (6 bases). Germline-derived CDR1 and CDR2 are SNHLY and FYNNEI. This CDR3 spans 17 amino acids. Trimming removed 6 bases at V and 2 bases at J, with 23 bases between.

The chain carries TRBV6-2 or TRBV6-3 and TRBJ2-7, with D perhaps given as TRBD1 or TRBD2 (5 bases each). V lost 4 bases to trimming and J lost 0 bases, with 10 bases between them. The germline gives CDR1 MNHEY, CDR2 SVGEGT. The length of the CDR3 is 14 residues. The CDR3 DNA is TGTGCCAGCAGTTTGGGACGGCTCTCCTACGAGCAGTACTTC. Translated: CASSLGRLSYEQYF.

This clone was recorded once. The rearrangement links TRBV7-7 to TRBJ2-1, with TRBD2 matching over 8 bases. The length of the CDR3 is 13 residues. Germline trimming cut 5 bases from V and 7 bases from J; bases unmatched to any gene: 4. Germline V gene lookup returns CDR1 SSHAT and CDR2 FNYEAQ (reference sequence). For the CDR3, the DNA is TGTGCCAGCAGCCTTAGCGGGACTAATGAGCAGTTCTTC. Its protein is CASSLSGTNEQFF.

The V call is TRBV21-1, the J call TRBJ2-7; the table's D call TRBD1 went unverified against the DNA. TRBV21-1 is reported as a pseudogene. This CDR3 spans 11 amino acids. The CDR3 region is CASSRRDRGNF. The CDR3 bases are TGTGCCAGCAGCAGGAGGGACAGGGGGAACTTC.

The genes are TRBV28 and TRBJ2-5; D is possibly TRBD1 (6 bases). The CDR3 totals 14 residues. Looked up from germline, CDR1 is MDHEN and CDR2 is SYDVKM. V was shortened by 3 bases and J by 5 bases, with 13 bases between the two germline ends. The CDR3 is CASSFHRDRETQYF. The CDR3 DNA follows: TGTGCCAGCAGTTTTCACAGGGATCGTGAGACCCAGTACTTC.

In DNA, the CDR3 is TGTGCCAGCAGCTTAGGAGGTCTATACGAGCAGTACTTC. Protein: CASSLGGLYEQYF. The chain links TRBV7-2 to TRBJ2-7; no clear D gene. From germline, CDR1 is SGHTA and CDR2 FQGNSA. V lost 1 base to trimming and J lost 4 bases, with 8 bases between them. This CDR3 spans 13 amino acids.